The next 4 T cell receptor beta chains were all read from a single sample in a study of shared clonotypes between healthy human individuals. Repertoires were generated with immunoSEQ multiplex PCR, while TCRdb's copy carries only in-frame clones and drops some. In the table there are approximately 1.9 million clones, around 95% of which are singletons. Positively selected for CCR7, the CD45RO-negative cells used as naive CD8 cells excluded terminally differentiated effector memory CD45RA+ cells. The source material was naive CD8+ T cells from PBMCs. These receptors all come from a man younger than 30 in good health. Some clones in this sample may be carry-over from other donors' samples.

Concerning this clone itself: Within the sample, other DNA sequences also encode this same CDR3. The rearrangement joins TRBV27 to TRBJ1-2, with 7 bases fitting TRBD1. CDR3 length: 13 residues. The junction had 3 bases not matched to a gene; V was cut back by 2 bases and J by 6 bases. Germline CDR1 MNHEY, CDR2 SMNVEV (reference sequence). This chain's CDR3 is CASSLAGGNGYTF. CDR3 bases: TGTGCCAGCAGTTTAGCAGGGGGGAATGGCTACACCTTC.

This clone came up once. The chain recombines TRBV6-1 with TRBJ2-1; 12 nucleotides agree with TRBD1. The junction had 1 base not matched to a gene; V was cut back by 3 bases and J by 4 bases. Per the germline V gene, CDR1 is MNHNS and CDR2 is SASEGT. CDR3 length equals 15 residues. For the CDR3, the DNA is TGTGCCAGCAGTGAGGGACAGGGGGCTTACAATGAGCAGTTCTTC. This encodes CASSEGQGAYNEQFF.

The CDR3 sequence: CASSPILSFQETQYF. CDR3 bases: TGTGCCAGCAGCCCCATATTAAGTTTCCAAGAGACCCAGTACTTC. The rearrangement links TRBV6-6 to TRBJ2-5; the D is unclear. CDR1 is MNHNY and CDR2 is SVGAGI in the germline V gene (reference sequence). The CDR3 totals 15 residues. V was cut by 6 bases and J by 1 base, with 15 bases left in between.

This chain joins TRBV7-8 and TRBJ2-1, with 9 positions matching TRBD2. CDR3 size: 15 residues. Germline V gene data show CDR1 as SGHVS and CDR2 as FQNEAQ. V lost 5 bases to trimming and J lost 8 bases; unmatched junction nucleotides: 10. The CDR3 coding sequence is TGTGCCAGCAGCCATCTAGCGGGACCCTTGGATGAGCAGTTCTTC. Encoded protein: CASSHLAGPLDEQFF.